This T cell receptor (beta chain) was identified in a study of CD8+ T cells in alopecia areata. Turning to the study itself: Percent of scalp involved defined treated patients' severity scores.

As concerns this clone: Its antigen is as yet unknown.

Extracted RNA was reverse transcribed into cDNA, the sequencing template. The repertoire was sequenced with immunoSEQ multiplex PCR; TCRdb's copy has only in-frame clones and lacks some. The sample shows about 160,000 clones, roughly two thirds of them seen only once. Whole-study findings and limits: Many expanded lesional clones persisted in scalp and blood during tofacitinib treatment.

Treatment of the sample: oral pan-JAK inhibitor, 5-10 mg twice daily. Peripheral blood samples and lesional scalp punch biopsies were obtained from alopecia areata patients. The CDR3 contains 19 residues. Germline CDR1 is SGHKS and CDR2 is YYEKEE (reference sequence). The germline V and J ends were trimmed by 0 bases and 2 bases, with 20 bases remaining between them. The sample was CD4+ T cells sorted from blood, taken at week 4, from a patient treated with tofacitinib. The gene calls are TRBV5-5 and TRBJ2-2, with D possibly TRBD2 on 6 matching bases. The origin of this receptor is a human donor with alopecia areata. This CDR3 is CASSLGLAGLSSNTGELFF. Written as DNA, the CDR3 is TGTGCCAGCAGCTTGGGTCTCGCGGGACTCAGCTCCAACACCGGGGAGCTGTTTTTT. Filled out from reference TRBV5-5 and TRBJ2-2, the complete variable domain reads DAGVTQSPTHLIKTRGQQVTLRCSPISGHKSVSWYQQVLGQGPQFIFQYYEKEERGRGNFPDRFSARQFPNYSSELNVNALLLGDSALYLCASSLGLAGLSSNTGELFFGEGSRLTVL.